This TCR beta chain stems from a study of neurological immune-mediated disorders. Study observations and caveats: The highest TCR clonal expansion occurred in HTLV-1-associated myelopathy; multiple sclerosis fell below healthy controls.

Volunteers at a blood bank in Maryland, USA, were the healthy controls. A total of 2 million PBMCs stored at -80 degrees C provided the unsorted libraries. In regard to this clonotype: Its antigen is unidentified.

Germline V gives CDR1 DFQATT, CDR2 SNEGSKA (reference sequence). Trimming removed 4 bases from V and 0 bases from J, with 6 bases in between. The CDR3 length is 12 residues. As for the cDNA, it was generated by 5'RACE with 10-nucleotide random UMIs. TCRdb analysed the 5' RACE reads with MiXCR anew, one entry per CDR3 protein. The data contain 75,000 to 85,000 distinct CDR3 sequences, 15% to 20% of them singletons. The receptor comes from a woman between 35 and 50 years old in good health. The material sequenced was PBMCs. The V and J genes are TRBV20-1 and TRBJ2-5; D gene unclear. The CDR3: CSAIRNQETQYF. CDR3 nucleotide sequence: TGCAGTGCTATTAGAAACCAAGAGACCCAGTACTTC.